Below are 21 T cell receptor beta chains sequenced from a single sample in a study of regulatory T cells in long-lasting Graves disease (dated by TCRdb to the early 2020s). The library was made by multiplex PCR. The sample was run on an Illumina HiSeq 4000. TCR beta libraries were built with iRepertoire HTBI primers and Arm-PCR amplification of CDR3 regions. TCRdb handled the public reads itself, with Q25 trimming in fastp and clone calling in MiXCR, and kept productive beta chains. Rows matching on CDR3 protein sequence are summarized as one entry with the most common DNA and genes. The sample table holds a few hundred thousand distinct CDR3 sequences, of which about 12% were seen once. The ten top clones hold 18% of the sample. The meaning of the sample's time point label: newly diagnosed GD, antithyroid drugs for less than 3 months. RNA was extracted from PBMCs in TRIzol for both TCR sequencing and RNA sequencing.

This same sample was also part of a study on T cells in Graves' hyperthyroidism and ophthalmopathy.

This sample comprised peripheral blood mononuclear cells (PBMCs), obtained at new diagnosis, from a patient treated with antithyroid drugs. All receptors come from a woman under 30 with Graves disease. Donor details come from another sample of the same person, matched by shared clones.

This clonotype was observed at least ten times. V usage is TRBV7-8 and J usage is TRBJ1-2; the D gene is possibly TRBD1 (5 bases). Germline V lookup: CDR1 SGHVS, CDR2 FQNEAQ. The ends were cut back, 4 bases at V and 4 bases at J, with 13 bases in the middle. The CDR3 length is 14 residues. This chain's CDR3 is CASSWGGNSYGYTF. CDR3 nucleotides: TGTGCCAGCAGCTGGGGGGGGAATTCCTATGGCTACACCTTC.

This clonotype was observed many times. V usage is TRBV7-2 and J usage is TRBJ2-1, with D tentatively TRBD1 (5 bases). Germline V CDR1 and CDR2: SGHTA, FQGNSA. The CDR3 contains 17 residues. V lost 3 bases and J lost 7, with 22 bases in between. The CDR3 region has the DNA TGTGCCAGCAGCTTCGTCTTGCGGACGACAGCGCGAAATGAGCAGTTCTTC. Protein product: CASSFVLRTTARNEQFF.

This clonotype was seen a few times. Compared with germline, one end of the junction differs, possibly owing to a read error. The rearrangement joins TRBV6-2 or TRBV6-3 to TRBJ2-1, with TRBD2 identical over 13 bases. CDR3 length equals 16 residues. Germline V gives CDR1 MNHEY, CDR2 SVGEGT. This CDR3 is CASGYRWTSGGSGQFF. In DNA, the CDR3 is TGTGCCAGCGGTTATCGCTGGACTAGCGGGGGTTCAGGGCAGTTCTTC.

This clonotype was counted many times. The J gene is TRBJ2-1, the V gene TRBV14, with D possibly being TRBD2 (5 bases). The V and J ends lost 1 base and 0 bases respectively, with 16 bases between them. CDR1 is SGHDN, CDR2 FVKESK, per germline. The CDR3 totals 18 residues. CDR3 sequence: CASSQGRSALSSYNEQFF. The CDR3, as DNA: TGTGCCAGCAGCCAAGGGAGGAGCGCCCTCAGCTCCTACAATGAGCAGTTCTTC.

The sample holds many counts of this clonotype. The gene calls are TRBV15 and TRBJ1-4, with D perhaps matching TRBD1 (5 bases). The germline CDR1 and CDR2 sequences are LNHNV and YYDKDF (reference sequence). This CDR3 has 13 amino acids. Trimming removed 5 bases at V and 11 bases at J, with 15 bases between. Written as DNA, the CDR3 is TGTGCCACCAGCTCAGCCGGGGGAGTGAAACTGTTTTTT. This encodes CATSSAGGVKLFF.

The chain links TRBV12-5 to TRBJ1-5, with a tentative D call TRBD1 (5 bases). This CDR3 is built from 14 residues. Germline V lookup: CDR1 LGHNT, CDR2 FRNRAP. V shed 1 base and J shed 7 bases, with 11 bases lying between them. As DNA, the CDR3 is TGTGCTAGTGGTTTGGGGGGGTTGGAGCAGCCCCAGCATTTT. Translating gives CASGLGGLEQPQHF.

The chain uses TRBV20-1 and TRBJ1-1; D not certain. CDR1 DFQATT and CDR2 SNEGSKA come from the germline V gene (reference sequence). The CDR3 consists of 13 residues. The DNA for the CDR3 is TGCAGCGCGCCTAGCCCCAAGAACACTGAAGCTTTCTTT. Translating it yields CSAPSPKNTEAFF.

The chain uses TRBV5-5 and TRBJ2-5; D remains ambiguous. Trimming cost V 1 base and J 5 bases, with 9 bases left between them. Germline loops: CDR1 SGHKS, CDR2 YYEKEE (reference sequence). The CDR3 loop spans 13 amino acids. CDR3 protein: CASSLITIETQYF. DNA of the CDR3: TGTGCCAGCAGCTTGATTACGATCGAGACCCAGTACTTC.

A remark on this clonotype: An end of the junction differs from the germline gene, which may be a read error. This chain uses TRBV5-1 with TRBJ1-1, with TRBD1 matching 7 bases. Germline V CDR1 and CDR2: SGHRS, YFSETQ. The CDR3 is 14 amino acids. CDR3 protein: CASSLGQGGSEALF. In nucleotides, the CDR3 is TGCGCCAGCAGCTTGGGACAGGGAGGGTCTGAAGCTCTCTTT.

This clonotype was recorded at least ten times. The V call is TRBV27, the J call TRBJ1-2; tentatively, D is TRBD1 (5 bases). The CDR3 spans 13 residues. V was pared by 6 bases and J by 6 bases, with 14 bases between. Per the germline V gene, CDR1 is MNHEY and CDR2 is SMNVEV (reference sequence). The CDR3, as DNA: TGTGCCAGCAGCCTTTATATGGGGGATGGCTACACCTTC. Translated: CASSLYMGDGYTF.

This clonotype has a handful of counts. Sequence at one end of the junction differs from germline and may be a read error. This rearrangement joins TRBV20-1 to TRBJ2-2; possibly TRBD2 for D (6 bases). The germline V gene encodes CDR1 DFQATT and CDR2 SNEGSKA (reference sequence). The CDR3 loop spans 15 amino acids. The CDR3 coding sequence is TGCAGTGCTAGGGGTCGGGAGATCCTCACCAGGGAGCTGTTTTTT. It specifies CSARGREILTRELFF.

The table lists this clonotype with many counts. The chain links TRBV6-1 to TRBJ1-2; 9 bases align to TRBD1. The V gene's germline CDR1 is MNHNS and CDR2 SASEGT. V shed 3 bases, J shed 5 bases, and the junction held 4 bases outside the gene matches. This CDR3 comprises 14 residues. DNA of the CDR3: TGTGCCAGCAGTGATTCCGGGACAGGGTATGGCTACACCTTC. Amino acids: CASSDSGTGYGYTF.

The chain carries TRBV4-2 and TRBJ2-3; the match to TRBD2 covers 7 bases. Germline CDR1 reads LGHNA; CDR2 reads YNFKEQ. V trimming: 4 bases; J trimming: 4 bases; junction bases outside the gene matches: 8. This CDR3 comprises 15 residues. The DNA for the CDR3 is TGTGCCAGCAGCCCGGGGGGATATGGTGCAGATACGCAGTATTTT. It codes for CASSPGGYGADTQYF.

This clonotype was counted at least ten times. The chain joins TRBV11-2 to TRBJ1-2; D gene unclear. The CDR3 sequence is 14 residues long. V lost 2 bases, J lost 8 bases, and 15 bases lay in between. Germline CDR1 is SGHAT and CDR2 is FQNNGV. CDR3 amino acids: CASSLTGSLRGYTF. In DNA form, the CDR3 reads TGTGCCAGCAGCTTAACCGGTAGCCTTAGGGGCTACACCTTC.

This clonotype was counted ten times or more. The V call is TRBV28, the J call TRBJ1-5; D is unresolved. The V end was cut by 5 bases, the J end by 0 bases, with 11 bases between. Germline CDR1 is MDHEN and CDR2 is SYDVKM. There are 15 residues in the CDR3. The CDR3 is CASSVTEYSNQPQHF. The CDR3 DNA reads TGTGCCAGCAGTGTAACTGAATATAGCAATCAGCCCCAGCATTTT.

The CDR3 DNA reads as TGCGCCAGCAGCCAAACAAGGATCCCGGGCAACGAGCAGTACTTC. It encodes CASSQTRIPGNEQYF. The chain uses TRBV4-1 and TRBJ2-7; D is undetermined. V shed 2 bases and J shed 5 bases, with 16 bases lying between them. This CDR3 has 15 residues. Germline CDR1 reads MGHRA; CDR2 reads YSYEKL.

This clonotype was seen ten or more times. V is TRBV28 and J is TRBJ2-3; 9 bases are shared with TRBD2. The V gene's germline CDR1 is MDHEN and CDR2 SYDVKM. This CDR3 has 15 amino acids. With V trimmed by 4 bases and J by 5 bases, 7 bases remained unmatched. In DNA, the CDR3 is TGTGCCAGCAGTTCTTTTAGCGGGAGTGGAGATACGCAGTATTTT. Amino acid sequence: CASSSFSGSGDTQYF.

In its sample, this clonotype was seen many times. V and J are TRBV24-1 and TRBJ2-1, with 7 positions matching TRBD2. Looked up from germline, CDR1 is KGHDR and CDR2 is SFDVKD. The CDR3 contains 12 residues. Trimming removed 1 base from V and 10 bases from J; junction bases left unmatched: 0. Here the CDR3 DNA reads TGTGCCACCAGTGATTTTAGCGGGGAGCAGTTCTTC. Encoded protein: CATSDFSGEQFF.

Regarding this clonotype: A clone one base away is much larger, so this may be a read error. V gene TRBV3-1 combines with J gene TRBJ2-1; D call uncertain. The J call may be incorrect, as the DNA end agrees better with TRBJ2-3. The CDR3 length is 13 residues. The germline V gene encodes CDR1 LGHDT and CDR2 YNNKEL (reference sequence). DNA for the CDR3: TGTGCCAGCAGCCAAGTACCCACGGATACGCAGTATTTT. It specifies CASSQVPTDTQYF.

The chain carries TRBV6-2 or TRBV6-3 and TRBJ2-1; weak D call: TRBD1 (5 bases). Germline CDR1 is MNHEY and CDR2 is SVGEGT. V was cut by 3 bases and J by 5 bases, with 14 bases left in between. This CDR3 has 15 amino acids. CDR3 coding DNA: TGTGCCAGCAGTTATGGGGCGAAACCTAACAATGAGCAGTTCTTC. It translates to CASSYGAKPNNEQFF.

This clonotype was observed at least ten times. This chain uses TRBV7-2 with TRBJ2-7; 13 nucleotides line up with TRBD2. J was trimmed by 2 bases and V by 4 bases; bases with no gene match: 14. The CDR3 runs to 19 residues. CDR1 SGHTA and CDR2 FQGNSA come from the germline V gene. The CDR3 here is CASSSARAITSGRAYEQYF. The CDR3 DNA sequence: TGTGCCAGCAGCTCGGCGAGGGCCATTACTAGCGGGAGGGCCTACGAGCAGTACTTC.